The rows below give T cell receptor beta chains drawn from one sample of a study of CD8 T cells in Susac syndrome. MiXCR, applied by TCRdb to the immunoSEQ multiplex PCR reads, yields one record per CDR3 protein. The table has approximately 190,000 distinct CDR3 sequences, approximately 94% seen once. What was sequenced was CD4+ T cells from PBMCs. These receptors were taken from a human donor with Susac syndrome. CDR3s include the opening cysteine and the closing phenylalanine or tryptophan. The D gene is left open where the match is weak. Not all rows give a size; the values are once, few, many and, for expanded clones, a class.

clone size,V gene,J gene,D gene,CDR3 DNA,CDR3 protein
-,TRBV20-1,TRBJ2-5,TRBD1,TGCAGTGCTAGAGTGATGGGACAGGGACGAGAGACCCAGTACTTC,CSARVMGQGRETQYF
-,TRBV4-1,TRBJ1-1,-,TGCGCCAGCTCGGGGTCTGCCGTAGGGGAGAACACTGAAGCTTTCTTT,CASSGSAVGENTEAFF
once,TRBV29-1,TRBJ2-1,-,TGCAGCGTTGAAGGGACGAGTGTTACCTACAATGAGCAGTTCTTC,CSVEGTSVTYNEQFF
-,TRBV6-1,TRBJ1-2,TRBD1,TGTGCCAGCAGAAGGACAGGGCAGACTCCGGGGTATGGCTACACCTTC,CASRRTGQTPGYGYTF
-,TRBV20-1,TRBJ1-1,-,TGCAGTGCTAGAGTCACACTGAACACTGAAGCTTTCTTT,CSARVTLNTEAFF
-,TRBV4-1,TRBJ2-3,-,TGCGCCAGCAGCCAAGGCACAGGGCTTACAACAGATACGCAGTATTTT,CASSQGTGLTTDTQYF
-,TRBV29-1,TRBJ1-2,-,TGCAGCGTTGAAAAGGGTGGCAGTAACTATGGCTACACCTTC,CSVEKGGSNYGYTF
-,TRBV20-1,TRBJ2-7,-,TGCAGTGCTAGGTCGGGGATCTACGAGCAGTACTTC,CSARSGIYEQYF
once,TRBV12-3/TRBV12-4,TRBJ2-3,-,TGTGCCAGCCGAGGACAGAGCACAGATACGCAGTATTTT,CASRGQSTDTQYF
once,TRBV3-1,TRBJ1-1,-,TGTGCCAGCAGCCAAAACACGAATTGGTTCACTGAAGCTTTCTTT,CASSQNTNWFTEAFF
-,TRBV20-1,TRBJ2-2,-,TGCAGTGCTAGAGATACCCTAGCGACGAACACCGGGGAGCTGTTTTTT,CSARDTLATNTGELFF
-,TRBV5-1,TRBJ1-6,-,TGCGCCAGCAGCTTGGGACTGTATAATTCACCCCTCCACTTT,CASSLGLYNSPLHF
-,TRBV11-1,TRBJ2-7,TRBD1,TGTGCCAGCAGCTTTTCAAGACAGGGCCCACTTCCCTCCGGACCCATCTACGAGCAGTACTTC,CASSFSRQGPLPSGPIYEQYF
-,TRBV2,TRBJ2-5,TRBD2,TGTGCCAGCAGTGTTTCCCTAAGCGGGGGGGAAGAGACCCAGTACTTC,CASSVSLSGGEETQYF
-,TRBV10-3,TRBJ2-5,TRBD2,TGTGCCATCGGAAGCGGGGGGGCCAGGGAGACCCAGTACTTC,CAIGSGGARETQYF
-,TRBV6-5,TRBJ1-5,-,TGTGCCAGCAGACCTACAGGGTCTGGTCAGCCCCAGCATTTT,CASRPTGSGQPQHF
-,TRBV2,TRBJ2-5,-,TGTGCCAGCAGTGAGATCTCGCGTCAAGAGACCCAGTACTTC,CASSEISRQETQYF
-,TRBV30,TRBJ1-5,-,TGTGCCTGGAGTGTACGGGGCGGTCAGCCCCAGCATTTT,CAWSVRGGQPQHF
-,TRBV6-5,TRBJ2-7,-,TGTGCCAGCAGTAATCGGGCAGGGTCCTACGAGCAGTACTTC,CASSNRAGSYEQYF
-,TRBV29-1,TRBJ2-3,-,TGCAGCGTTCGGTGGGGGGGGGCCTTCACAGATACGCAGTATTTT,CSVRWGGAFTDTQYF
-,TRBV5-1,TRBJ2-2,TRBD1,TGCGCCAGCAGCTTGCCCGGGACAGGCAAAACCGGGGAGCTGTTTTTT,CASSLPGTGKTGELFF
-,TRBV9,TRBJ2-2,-,TGTGCCAGCAGCGTAGGACTACCGAACACCGGGGAGCTGTTTTTT,CASSVGLPNTGELFF
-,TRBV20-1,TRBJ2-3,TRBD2,TGCAGTGCTAGAGATCTAGCGGGGGGAACAGATACGCAGTATTTT,CSARDLAGGTDTQYF